This T cell receptor beta chain is drawn from a study of blood T cell repertoires in COVID-19. Overall study: Samples came from the United States, Italy and Spain, spanning acute and convalescent COVID-19. T cells, B-cell-depleted T cells, or PBMCs supplied cDNA or gDNA.

The authors' processing: From reference gene primer amplification, estimates of nucleated cell counts were derived. The repertoire was sequenced with immunoSEQ multiplex PCR; TCRdb's copy has only in-frame clones and lacks some. From that table come the V and J calls and clone size; the DNA was used to work out D and trimming. The sample shows some 240,000 clones, 84% of them seen only once. V lost 5 bases, J lost 5 bases, and 13 bases lay in between. Germline assignment: CDR1 LNHDA and CDR2 SQIVND (reference sequence). This CDR3 has 14 residues. This clone showed up just once. The chain is built from TRBV19 and TRBJ2-4; TRBD2 might be the D (5 bases). Sequences were obtained from peripheral blood. This sequence was found in a woman in her forties who had recovered from COVID-19. The CDR3 sequence is CASSWVTNQNIQYF. CDR3 in DNA: TGTGCCAGTAGTTGGGTGACTAACCAAAACATTCAGTACTTC.